Listed below are T cell receptor beta chains from one sample, sequenced in a study of cytomegalovirus exposure and HLA in healthy donors. TCRdb's table, derived via immunoSEQ multiplex PCR, lists solely in-frame clones and lacks some. Of roughly 180,000 clones detected, roughly 85% appear once; the ten largest clones hold about 10%. Material for sequencing was PBMCs. All receptors come from a man in his late teens or twenties in good health and CMV-seropositive. Each CDR3 is given without its conserved first and last residue.

V,J,CDR3
TRBV11-2,TRBJ2-3,ASSKTGWGTDTQY
TRBV7-2,TRBJ1-2,ASSLEQTASYGYT
TRBV14,TRBJ1-4,ASSQGQAVNEKLF
TRBV25-1,TRBJ2-1,ASSELRGNEQF
TRBV18,TRBJ1-4,ASSRGFAGTTNEKLF
TRBV30,TRBJ1-1,AWSTTGGSTEAF
TRBV7-2,TRBJ2-7,ASSFGDEQY
TRBV4-1,TRBJ2-7,ASSQTLGSYEQY
TRBV28,TRBJ2-1,ASSLELAGGRDEQF
TRBV4-3,TRBJ2-2,ASSQGAGNTGELF
TRBV18,TRBJ1-2,ASSPFRTGYGYT
TRBV4-3,TRBJ1-3,ASSQKGQGIGGNTIY
TRBV7-9,TRBJ2-7,ASSLQRGASYEQY
TRBV5-1,TRBJ2-2,ASSPGTATGELF
TRBV18,TRBJ2-5,ASSPVTGGPEETQY
TRBV27,TRBJ2-2,ASSKRGNRELF
TRBV27,TRBJ2-7,ASSLLSDRGSYEQY
TRBV2,TRBJ2-6,ASSRTAPSGANVLT
TRBV4-1,TRBJ1-1,ASSQDLDNTEAF
TRBV20-1,TRBJ2-3,SARHGDTQY
TRBV7-6,TRBJ2-5,ASRGSGGDKETQY
TRBV5-1,TRBJ1-2,ASSLSRAAVRGYT
TRBV15,TRBJ1-2,ATSSRADYGYT
TRBV6-5,TRBJ2-3,ASRIAGGTSTQY
TRBV19,TRBJ2-7,ASSITGVGGYEQY
TRBV6-6,TRBJ1-6,ASSYVTGEDSPLH
TRBV30,TRBJ1-4,AWSTSSVNEKLF